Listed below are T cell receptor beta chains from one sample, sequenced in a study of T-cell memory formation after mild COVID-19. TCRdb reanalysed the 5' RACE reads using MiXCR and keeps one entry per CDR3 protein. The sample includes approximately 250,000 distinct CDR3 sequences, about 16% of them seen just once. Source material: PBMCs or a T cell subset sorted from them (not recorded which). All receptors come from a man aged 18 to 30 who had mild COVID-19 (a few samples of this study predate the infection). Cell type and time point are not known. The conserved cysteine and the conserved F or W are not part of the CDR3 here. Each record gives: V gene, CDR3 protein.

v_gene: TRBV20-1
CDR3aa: SATTGTGGSNEQF

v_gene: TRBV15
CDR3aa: ATSGGGPTGELF

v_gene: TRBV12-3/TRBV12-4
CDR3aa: ASRHGQGMNEQF

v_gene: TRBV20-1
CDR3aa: SARDLTGYYNEQF

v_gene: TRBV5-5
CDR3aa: ASSLISQGGQPQH

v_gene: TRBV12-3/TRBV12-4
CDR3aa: ASSLRQKAF

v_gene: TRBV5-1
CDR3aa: ASSSLTSEGETQY

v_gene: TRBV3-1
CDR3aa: ASSQGTVFYNEQF

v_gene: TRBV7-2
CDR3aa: ASSLMASGIQETQY

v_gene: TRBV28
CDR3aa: ASSSGNYGYT

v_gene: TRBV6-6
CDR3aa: ATFAGLYEQY

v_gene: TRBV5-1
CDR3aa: ASTVRVGNSPLH

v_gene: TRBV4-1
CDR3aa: ASSQAGAGNQPQH

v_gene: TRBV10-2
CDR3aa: ASRSPGANTGELF

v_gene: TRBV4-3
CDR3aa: ASSQEMYEKLF

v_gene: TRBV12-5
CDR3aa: ASGLVVGAGELF